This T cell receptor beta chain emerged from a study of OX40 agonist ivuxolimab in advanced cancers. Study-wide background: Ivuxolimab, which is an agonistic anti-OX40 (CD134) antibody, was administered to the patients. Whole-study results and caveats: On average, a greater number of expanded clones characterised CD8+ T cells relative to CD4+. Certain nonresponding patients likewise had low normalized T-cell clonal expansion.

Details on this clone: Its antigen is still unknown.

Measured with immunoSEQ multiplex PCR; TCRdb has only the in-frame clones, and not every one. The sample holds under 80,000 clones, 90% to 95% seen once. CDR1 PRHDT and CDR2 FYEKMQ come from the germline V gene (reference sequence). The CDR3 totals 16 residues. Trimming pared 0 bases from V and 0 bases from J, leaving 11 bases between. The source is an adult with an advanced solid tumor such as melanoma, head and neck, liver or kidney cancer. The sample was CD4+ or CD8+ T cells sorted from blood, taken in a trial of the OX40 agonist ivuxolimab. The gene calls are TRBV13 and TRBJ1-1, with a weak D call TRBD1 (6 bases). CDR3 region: CASSLGQGVMNTEAFF. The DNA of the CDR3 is TGTGCCAGCAGCTTAGGACAGGGAGTCATGAACACTGAAGCTTTCTTT.